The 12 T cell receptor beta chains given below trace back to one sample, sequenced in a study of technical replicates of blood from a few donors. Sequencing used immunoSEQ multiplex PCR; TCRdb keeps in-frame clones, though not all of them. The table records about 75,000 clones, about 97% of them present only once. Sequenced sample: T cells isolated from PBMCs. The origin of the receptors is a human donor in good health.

CDR3 DNA: TGCAGCGTCCTCCGAGGTAGCGGGTGGGAATCCTACAATGAGCAGTTCTTC. This translates into CSVLRGSGWESYNEQFF. This chain joins TRBV29-1 and TRBJ2-1; 7 bases are shared with TRBD2. Trimming took 6 bases from V and 1 from J; bases not matched to a gene: 15. Germline CDR1 is SQVTM and CDR2 is ANQGSEA. The CDR3 runs 17 residues.

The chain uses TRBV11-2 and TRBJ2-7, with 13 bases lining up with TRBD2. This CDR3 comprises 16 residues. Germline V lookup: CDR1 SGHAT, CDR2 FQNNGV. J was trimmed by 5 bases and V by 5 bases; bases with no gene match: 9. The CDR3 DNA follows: TGTGCCAGCAGCGGACTAGCGGGGGCGTTGGCCAACGAGCAGTACTTC. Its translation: CASSGLAGALANEQYF.

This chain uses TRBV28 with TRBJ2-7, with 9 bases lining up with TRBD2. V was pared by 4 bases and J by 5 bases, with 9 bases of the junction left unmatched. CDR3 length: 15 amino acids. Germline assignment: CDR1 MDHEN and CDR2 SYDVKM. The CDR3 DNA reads TGTGCCAGCAGTTCTCAGGCTAGCGGGAACCACGAGCAGTACTTC. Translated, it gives CASSSQASGNHEQYF.

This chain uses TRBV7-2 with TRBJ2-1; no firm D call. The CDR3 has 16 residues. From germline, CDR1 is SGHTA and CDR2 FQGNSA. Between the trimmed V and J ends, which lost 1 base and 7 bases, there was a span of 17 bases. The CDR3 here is CASSLVAQSNQNEQFF. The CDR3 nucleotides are TGTGCCAGCAGCTTAGTCGCGCAAAGCAACCAAAATGAGCAGTTCTTC.

The CDR3 sequence: CASSLRGNTGELFF. As DNA, the CDR3 is TGTGCCAGCAGTCTCAGGGGGAACACCGGGGAGCTGTTTTTT. The chain recombines TRBV28 with TRBJ2-2; possible D gene TRBD1, 6 bases. Trimming cost V 5 bases and J 1 base, with 8 bases left between them. Per germline, CDR1 MDHEN and CDR2 SYDVKM. The CDR3 has 14 amino acids.

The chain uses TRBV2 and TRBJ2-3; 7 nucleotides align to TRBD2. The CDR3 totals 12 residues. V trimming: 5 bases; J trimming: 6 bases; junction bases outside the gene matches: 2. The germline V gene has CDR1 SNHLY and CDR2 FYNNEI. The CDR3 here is CASSSLADTQYF. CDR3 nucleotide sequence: TGTGCCAGCAGTTCACTAGCGGATACGCAGTATTTT. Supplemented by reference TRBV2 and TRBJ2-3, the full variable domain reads EPEVTQTPSHQVTQMGQEVILRCVPISNHLYFYWYRQILGQKVEFLVSFYNNEISEKSEIFDDQFSVERPDGSNFTLKIRSTKLEDSAMYFCASSSLADTQYFGPGTRLTVL.

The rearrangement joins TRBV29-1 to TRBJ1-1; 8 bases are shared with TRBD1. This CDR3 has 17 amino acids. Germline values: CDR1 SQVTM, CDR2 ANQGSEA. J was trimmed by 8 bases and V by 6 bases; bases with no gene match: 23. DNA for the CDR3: TGCAGCGTGTCAGGGACAGGATTTGGAAATATAATGGAGGAAGCTTTCTTT. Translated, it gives CSVSGTGFGNIMEEAFF.

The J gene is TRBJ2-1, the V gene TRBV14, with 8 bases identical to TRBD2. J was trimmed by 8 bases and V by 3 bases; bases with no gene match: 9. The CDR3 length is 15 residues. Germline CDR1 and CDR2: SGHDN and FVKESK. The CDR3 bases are TGTGCCAGCAGCCAGACCGGGACTAGGTACGATGAGCAGTTCTTC. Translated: CASSQTGTRYDEQFF.

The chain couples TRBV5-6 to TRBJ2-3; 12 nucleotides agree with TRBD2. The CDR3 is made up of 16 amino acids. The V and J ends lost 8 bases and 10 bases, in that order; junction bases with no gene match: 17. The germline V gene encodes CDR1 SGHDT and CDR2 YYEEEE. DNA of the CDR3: TGTGCCAGTAGGGACGGGACTAGCGGGCGATTATTAGCGCAGTATTTT. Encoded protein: CASRDGTSGRLLAQYF.

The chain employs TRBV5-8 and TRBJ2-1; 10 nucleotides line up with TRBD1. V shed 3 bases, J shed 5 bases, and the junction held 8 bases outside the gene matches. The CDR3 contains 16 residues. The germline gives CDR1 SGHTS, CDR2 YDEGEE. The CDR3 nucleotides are TGTGCCAGCAGCTCTACTCCGGGACAGGGGAACAATGAGCAGTTCTTC. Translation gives CASSSTPGQGNNEQFF.

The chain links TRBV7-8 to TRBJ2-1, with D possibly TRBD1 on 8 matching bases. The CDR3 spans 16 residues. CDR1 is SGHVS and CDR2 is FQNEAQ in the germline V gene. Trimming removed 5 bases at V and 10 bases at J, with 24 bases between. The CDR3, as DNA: TGTGCCAGCAGCCCGGGGAGGGGACAGCGGGACAGGGAGCAGTTCTTC. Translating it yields CASSPGRGQRDREQFF.

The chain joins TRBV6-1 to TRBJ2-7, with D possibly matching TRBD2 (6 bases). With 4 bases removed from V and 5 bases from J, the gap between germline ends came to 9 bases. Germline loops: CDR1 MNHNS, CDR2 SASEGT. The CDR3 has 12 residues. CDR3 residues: CASSASVHEQYF. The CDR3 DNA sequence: TGTGCCAGCAGTGCTAGCGTCCACGAGCAGTACTTC.